Sequencing of this T cell receptor (beta chain) was carried out in a study of control samples from healthy donors and cancer patients. There are 14 residues in the CDR3. V was trimmed by 8 bases and J by 3 bases, leaving 17 bases between them. Per the germline V gene, CDR1 is SQVTM and CDR2 is ANQGSEA. The method was immunoSEQ multiplex PCR; TCRdb's version includes in-frame clones alone and lacks a portion of them. The sample yields a few hundred thousand clones, roughly 90% seen once. Sequencing input: PBMCs. V is TRBV29-1 and J is TRBJ2-1; the D gene is possibly TRBD2 (6 bases). The sequence derives from a man aged 35-49 years with head and neck cancer. CDR3 coding DNA: TGCAGCCTCACGACCGGGAGCCTCTACAATGAGCAGTTCTTC. This gives the protein CSLTTGSLYNEQFF.